One and the same sample provided the 19 T cell receptor beta chains below, sequenced in a study of blood T cell repertoires in COVID-19. Using immunoSEQ multiplex PCR, the repertoire was profiled, and TCRdb retains in-frame clones only, with some absent. The data show 95,000 to 110,000 clones, about 80% seen once. The sample taken for sequencing was peripheral blood. The origin of the receptors is a woman older than 75 with active or convalescent COVID-19.

The rearrangement joins TRBV7-2 to TRBJ1-1; 9 nucleotides align to TRBD1. Germline CDR1 is SGHTA and CDR2 is FQGNSA. J lost 6 bases, V lost 2 bases, and 7 bases had no gene match. This CDR3 region has 15 residues. DNA of the CDR3: TGTGCCAGCAGCTTAACGGGACAGGGCTATGCTGAAGCTTTCTTT. Its translation is CASSLTGQGYAEAFF.

The chain employs TRBV19 and TRBJ2-3, with TRBD1 identical over 8 bases. V dropped 6 bases and J dropped 2; count of bases not matched to a gene: 7. The CDR3 loop spans 15 amino acids. Germline V gene sequence: CDR1 LNHDA, CDR2 SQIVND (reference sequence). The CDR3 sequence: CASSPDRGPTDTQYF. CDR3 sequence (DNA): TGTGCCAGTAGCCCTGACAGGGGCCCCACAGATACGCAGTATTTT.

This chain connects TRBV2 to TRBJ1-1, with D uncertain. Germline V gene data show CDR1 as SNHLY and CDR2 as FYNNEI. The V and J ends lost 2 bases and 7 bases respectively, with 5 bases between them. The CDR3 totals 11 residues. CDR3 sequence (DNA): TGTGCCAGCAGTGAACAGATTGAAGCTTTCTTT. It translates to CASSEQIEAFF.

This chain connects TRBV5-1 to TRBJ1-1, with TRBD1 matching 9 bases. The CDR3 runs to 15 residues. Losses at the gene ends were 3 bases for V and 0 bases for J; bases not matched to a gene: 3. Germline CDR1 is SGHRS and CDR2 is YFSETQ. The CDR3 loop reads CASSSGQGLNTEAFF. The DNA of the CDR3 is TGCGCCAGCAGCTCCGGACAGGGGCTGAACACTGAAGCTTTCTTT.

This rearrangement joins TRBV7-3 to TRBJ1-1; D is ambiguous. V was clipped by 0 bases and J by 1 base, with 3 bases between them. The CDR3 consists of 13 residues. The germline V gene encodes CDR1 SGHTA and CDR2 FQGTGA. The CDR3 coding sequence is TGTGCCAGCAGCTTAACCCGGAACACTGAAGCTTTCTTT. Its translation is CASSLTRNTEAFF.

The chain carries TRBV4-3 and TRBJ1-2; the match to TRBD1 covers 8 bases. Germline V gene data show CDR1 as LGHNA and CDR2 as YSLEER. With 4 bases clipped from V and 1 base from J, the junction kept 2 bases outside the gene matches. The CDR3 has 14 amino acids. The CDR3 DNA reads as TGCGCCAGCAGCCGAGGACAGGGTAACTATGGCTACACCTTC. This gives the protein CASSRGQGNYGYTF.

This clone was recorded only once. The J gene is TRBJ1-1, the V gene TRBV6-6; D gene unclear. CDR1 is MNHNY and CDR2 is SVGAGI in the germline V gene (reference sequence). CDR3 size: 12 residues. Deletions cut 3 bases from V and 1 base from J, with 3 bases between. CDR3 nucleotides: TGTGCCAGCAGTTATCGGAACACTGAAGCTTTCTTT. Translation: CASSYRNTEAFF.

The CDR3 reads CASSAGGEDTQYF. DNA of the CDR3: TGTGCCAGCAGTGCAGGGGGAGAAGATACGCAGTATTTT. The chain has TRBV2 and TRBJ2-3, with 7 bases that match TRBD1. The CDR3 runs 13 residues. J was trimmed by 5 bases and V by 4 bases; bases with no gene match: 3. Germline CDR1 and CDR2: SNHLY and FYNNEI.

V gene TRBV7-2 combines with J gene TRBJ1-1, with 9 bases matching TRBD1. The germline CDR1 and CDR2 sequences are SGHTA and FQGNSA. Germline trimming cut 4 bases from V and 8 bases from J; bases unmatched to any gene: 11. CDR3 size: 15 residues. The CDR3 nucleotides are TGTGCCAGCAGCTATAGACAGGGGGGGATTTTGGAAGCTTTCTTT. This translates into CASSYRQGGILEAFF.

The J gene is TRBJ2-7, the V gene TRBV27; D unresolved. Trimming left V 5 bases short and J 6 bases short, with 14 bases between. The CDR3 loop spans 13 amino acids. Germline CDR1 reads MNHEY; CDR2 reads SMNVEV (reference sequence). The CDR3 bases are TGTGCCAGCAGTACACGGAGTTTTTCCGAGCAGTACTTC. Amino acids: CASSTRSFSEQYF.

The V call is TRBV11-2, the J call TRBJ1-2; D not resolved. Germline lookup yields CDR1 SGHAT and CDR2 FQNNGV. This CDR3 comprises 15 residues. V was trimmed by 4 bases and J by 4 bases, leaving 16 bases between them. The CDR3 DNA follows: TGTGCCAGCAGCTCAGGCGGGGAATCCCCCTATGGCTACACCTTC. This sequence encodes CASSSGGESPYGYTF.

This rearrangement joins TRBV20-1 to TRBJ1-5; D remains unclear. Germline V CDR1 and CDR2: DFQATT, SNEGSKA (reference sequence). Trimming pared 3 bases from V and 1 base from J, leaving 7 bases between. The CDR3 runs 13 residues. The CDR3 region has the DNA TGCAGTGCTAGTGTGACAAGCAATCAGCCCCAGCATTTT. Protein: CSASVTSNQPQHF.

CDR3 protein: CASSRIDQPGQFF. CDR3 DNA sequence: TGCGCCAGCAGCCGAATAGACCAGCCGGGGCAGTTCTTC. The J gene is TRBJ2-1, the V gene TRBV4-1; D gene ambiguous. CDR3 length: 13 residues. Looked up from germline, CDR1 is MGHRA and CDR2 is YSYEKL. V lost 4 bases and J lost 12, with 16 bases in between.

V is TRBV19 and J is TRBJ2-3; no clear D. Trimming stripped 5 bases from V and 4 bases from J, with 13 bases between. The CDR3 length is 14 residues. Germline CDR1 LNHDA, CDR2 SQIVND (reference sequence). This CDR3 is CASSSLSSADTQYF. CDR3 DNA sequence: TGTGCCAGTAGTTCGCTTTCCAGCGCAGATACGCAGTATTTT.

The genes are TRBV5-4 and TRBJ1-2, with 10 bases fitting TRBD1. The CDR3 is made up of 15 amino acids. Trimming took 4 bases from V and 5 from J; bases not matched to a gene: 8. Germline CDR1 reads SGHNT; CDR2 reads YYREEE (reference sequence). CDR3 in DNA: TGTGCCAGCAGCCGACAGGGGGCTGGAGGGTATGGCTACACCTTC. This translates into CASSRQGAGGYGYTF.

This clone was observed once. V usage is TRBV5-1 and J usage is TRBJ2-3; 9 positions agree with TRBD2. Germline CDR1 reads SGHRS; CDR2 reads YFSETQ. Germline trimming cut 0 bases from V and 4 bases from J; bases unmatched to any gene: 12. CDR3 size: 18 residues. The CDR3 region has the DNA TGCGCCAGCAGCTTGGCAGTTAGCGGGGGTGCGCGGGCAGATACGCAGTATTTT. This translates into CASSLAVSGGARADTQYF. Variable domain in full (rest from reference TRBV5-1 and TRBJ2-3): KAGVTQTPRYLIKTRGQQVTLSCSPISGHRSVSWYQQTPGQGLQFLFEYFSETQRNKGNFPGRFSGRQFSNSRSEMNVSTLELGDSALYLCASSLAVSGGARADTQYFGPGTRLTVL.

V gene TRBV30 combines with J gene TRBJ2-4; 7 bases line up with TRBD2. CDR1 GTSNPN and CDR2 SVGIG come from the germline V gene (reference sequence). The CDR3 runs to 15 residues. V gave up 2 bases and J gave up 5 bases; unmatched junction bases: 9. The DNA of the CDR3 is TGTGCCTGGAGTCCGATGGGGGGGTACGAAAACATTCAGTACTTC. This sequence encodes CAWSPMGGYENIQYF.

This clone showed up just a few times. The chain recombines TRBV7-8 with TRBJ1-3, with D possibly being TRBD1 (5 bases). The CDR3 covers 19 residues. Germline V gene sequence: CDR1 SGHVS, CDR2 FQNEAQ. The ends were cut back, 0 bases at V and 0 bases at J, with 18 bases in the middle. The CDR3 sequence is CASSLAVSGLRGSGNTIYF. CDR3 in DNA: TGTGCCAGCAGCTTAGCTGTTTCAGGGTTACGAGGCTCTGGAAACACCATATATTTT.

The chain employs TRBV4-1 and TRBJ2-7; TRBD2 aligns across 11 bases. Germline CDR1 MGHRA, CDR2 YSYEKL. Trimming removed 0 bases from V and 7 bases from J; junction bases left unmatched: 2. The CDR3 spans 14 residues. As DNA, the CDR3 is TGCGCCAGCAGCCAAGAGGCTAGCGGGAGGGAGCAGTACTTC. Translated: CASSQEASGREQYF.